This T cell receptor beta chain was captured by sequencing in a study of cytomegalovirus exposure and HLA in healthy donors. Broader study findings: Solely CMV serostatus was available to characterize immune exposure. Common viral pathogens were later found to be apparently linked to several of the most significant clusters. In all likelihood, a cluster of highly shared sequence variants was a sequencing artifact. Most of the TCR beta V segments (in an earlier analysis) were productive either about 87% or about 30% of the time.

The CDR3 is made up of 14 amino acids. Trimming took 4 bases from V and 2 from J, leaving 12 bases between them. Germline CDR1 SGHNT, CDR2 YENEEA. 13 Jbeta primers and 60 Vbeta primers were used for the PCR. Profiling relied on immunoSEQ multiplex PCR, and the TCRdb table lists in-frame clones only, not all of them. The data contain about 160,000 clones, around 84% of them seen just once; the ten biggest clones take up 8.5%. As concerns this clone: Its antigen is still unknown.

The sequence was obtained from a male donor in good health and CMV-seropositive. The specimen was PBMCs. This rearrangement joins TRBV11-3 to TRBJ2-7; no clear D. CDR3 nucleotides: TGTGCCAGCAGCTCCTCTCTACCCCCCTACGAGCAGTACTTC. Translated, it gives CASSSSLPPYEQYF.